The clone carrying this T cell receptor (beta chain) was seen at least ten times. Its cognate antigen is unknown. From the 5' RACE reads, TCRdb called clonotypes with MiXCR, one entry per CDR3 protein. The sample has approximately 140,000 distinct CDR3 sequences, under 4.5% seen once. V gave up 6 bases and J gave up 3 bases, with 14 bases separating them. The CDR3 spans 15 residues. These data are taken from a study of identical twins. The study, taken as a whole, reports: The models systematically underestimated how much out-of-frame TCR alpha was shared in monozygotic twins. Weaker excess twin sharing was seen among beta out-of-frame sequences. Without tracking the same donors, conclusions rested on cross-sectional statistical analysis.

The chain uses TRBV12-3 or TRBV12-4 and TRBJ1-4, with D possibly being TRBD1 (6 bases). The sequencing sample was made of memory T cells sorted from blood. The TCR originated in a man between 18 and 35 years old in good health. CDR3 region: CASSPQGLANEKLFF. The DNA for the CDR3 is TGTGCCAGCAGCCCCCAGGGGTTGGCTAATGAAAAACTGTTTTTT.